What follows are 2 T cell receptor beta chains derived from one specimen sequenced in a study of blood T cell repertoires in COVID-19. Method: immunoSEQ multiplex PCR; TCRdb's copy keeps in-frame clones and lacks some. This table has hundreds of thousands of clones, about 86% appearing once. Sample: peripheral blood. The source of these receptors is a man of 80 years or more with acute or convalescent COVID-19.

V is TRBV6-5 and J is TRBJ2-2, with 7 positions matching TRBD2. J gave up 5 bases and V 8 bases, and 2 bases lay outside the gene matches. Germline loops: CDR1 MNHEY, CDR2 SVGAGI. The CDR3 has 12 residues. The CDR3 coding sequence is TGTGCCAGCGAGCGGGGAACCGGGGAGCTGTTTTTT. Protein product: CASERGTGELFF.

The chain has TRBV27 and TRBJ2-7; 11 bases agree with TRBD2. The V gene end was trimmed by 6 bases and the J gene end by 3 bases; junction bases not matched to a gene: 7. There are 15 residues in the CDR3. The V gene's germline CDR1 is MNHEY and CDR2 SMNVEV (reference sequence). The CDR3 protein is CASRIAGGIYYEQYF. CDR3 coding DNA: TGTGCCAGCAGGATAGCGGGGGGGATCTACTACGAGCAGTACTTC.